A single sample gave rise to the 5 T cell receptor beta chains below, sequenced in a study of identical twins. MiXCR, applied by TCRdb to the 5' RACE reads, yields one record per CDR3 protein. The table has about 890,000 distinct CDR3 sequences, around 12% seen once; the top ten hold around 1.5%. Separately, the same data were catalogued under a study of yellow fever vaccine responses in identical twins.

The sequenced sample was PBMCs. Receptors were obtained from a woman in her late teens or twenties in good health.

This clonotype came up a few times. J is TRBJ2-1 and V is TRBV24-1, with D unresolved. The CDR3 has 15 residues. Germline V gene sequence: CDR1 KGHDR, CDR2 SFDVKD. Trimming removed 4 bases from V and 7 bases from J, with 16 bases in between. The CDR3 is CATSESVHKLNEQFF. The CDR3 region has the DNA TGTGCCACCAGTGAATCGGTGCATAAGCTGAATGAGCAGTTCTTC.

This clonotype was seen ten or more times. The chain couples TRBV5-1 to TRBJ2-3, with 8 bases fitting TRBD2. J gave up 4 bases and V 4 bases, and 11 bases lay outside the gene matches. Looked up from germline, CDR1 is SGHRS and CDR2 is YFSETQ. The CDR3 has 16 amino acids. CDR3 in amino acids: CASSAAGTRGADTQYF. CDR3 bases: TGCGCCAGCAGCGCCGCCGGGACTAGAGGTGCAGATACGCAGTATTTT.

The chain has TRBV20-1 and TRBJ2-3; D possibly corresponds to TRBD1 (5 bases). Trimming left V 2 bases short and J 4 bases short, with 10 bases between. The CDR3 has 13 amino acids. Looked up from germline, CDR1 is DFQATT and CDR2 is SNEGSKA (reference sequence). This CDR3 reads CSARKQGSDTQYF. CDR3 nucleotide sequence: TGCAGTGCTAGAAAGCAGGGATCAGATACGCAGTATTTT.

The chain couples TRBV15 to TRBJ2-5, with 10 bases matching TRBD2. This CDR3 contains 15 residues. Germline values: CDR1 LNHNV, CDR2 YYDKDF (reference sequence). With 4 bases clipped from V and 2 bases from J, the junction kept 4 bases outside the gene matches. The CDR3 sequence: CATSTTSGSQETQYF. CDR3 DNA: TGTGCCACCAGCACGACTAGCGGGTCGCAAGAGACCCAGTACTTC.

The genes are TRBV7-9 and TRBJ2-1, with D unresolved. The CDR3 spans 15 residues. Germline V gene data show CDR1 as SEHNR and CDR2 as FQNEAQ (reference sequence). The V gene lost 5 bases and the J gene lost 0 bases, with 11 bases spanning the gap. This CDR3 is CASSHSEFSYNEQFF. CDR3 nucleotide sequence: TGTGCCAGCAGCCACAGTGAATTCTCCTACAATGAGCAGTTCTTC.